The next 10 T cell receptor beta chains were all read from a single sample in a study of cytomegalovirus exposure and HLA in healthy donors. PCR primers comprised 60 Vbeta and 13 Jbeta primers. The data were produced by immunoSEQ multiplex PCR, yet TCRdb's version contains in-frame clones alone and is incomplete. Here the sample spans 250,000 or so clones, 85% to 95% being singletons. Sequenced input: PBMCs. Every receptor here comes from a girl aged 2-10 years in good health and CMV-seronegative.

The chain is built from TRBV9 and TRBJ2-5, with 7 bases lining up with TRBD2. Trimming cost V 5 bases and J 5 bases; bases outside gene matches: 3. Germline CDR1 and CDR2: SGDLS and YYNGEE. The CDR3 spans 12 residues. DNA of the CDR3: TGTGCCAGCAGTACTAGCGAGGAGACCCAGTACTTC. The encoded protein is CASSTSEETQYF.

The V and J genes are TRBV5-4 and TRBJ2-3; tentatively, D is TRBD2 (6 bases). Germline CDR1 and CDR2: SGHNT and YYREEE (reference sequence). This CDR3 contains 17 residues. The V and J ends lost 3 bases and 0 bases respectively, with 17 bases between them. The CDR3 is CASSYPVGGPSTDTQYF. DNA of the CDR3: TGTGCCAGCAGCTACCCCGTGGGGGGTCCTAGCACAGATACGCAGTATTTT.

As to this clone: Its ends do not fully match the called genes, so a read error is possible. The chain combines TRBV2 with TRBJ2-7; 10 positions agree with TRBD2. The CDR3 sequence is 18 residues long. Germline CDR1 SNHLY, CDR2 FYNNEI. CDR3 nucleotide sequence: TGTGCTAGCAATCCCAGGCTAGCGGGGGAGCCCGCTAACTACGAGCAGTACTTC. Protein: CASNPRLAGEPANYEQYF.

This rearrangement joins TRBV27 to TRBJ2-5, with 7 bases that match TRBD1. Germline values: CDR1 MNHEY, CDR2 SMNVEV (reference sequence). Trimming removed 5 bases from V and 4 bases from J; junction bases left unmatched: 13. The CDR3 is 16 amino acids. The CDR3 DNA reads as TGTGCCAGCAGTCCAGACAGGGTAGGACCTCGAGAGACCCAGTACTTC. It codes for CASSPDRVGPRETQYF.

Only one count was recorded for this clone. The chain is built from TRBV5-1 and TRBJ2-1, with 7 bases matching TRBD2. Trimming took 3 bases from V and 1 from J; bases not matched to a gene: 13. The CDR3 is 18 amino acids. CDR1 and CDR2 (germline): SGHRS, YFSETQ. The DNA for the CDR3 is TGCGCCAGCAGCTCCCCCGCCCCGCTAGCGGATTCCTACAATGAGCAGTTCTTC. Translation: CASSSPAPLADSYNEQFF.

The chain combines TRBV27 with TRBJ2-1; 9 nucleotides agree with TRBD2. Germline lookup yields CDR1 MNHEY and CDR2 SMNVEV (reference sequence). The CDR3 is made up of 14 amino acids. Trimming cost V 2 bases and J 5 bases; bases outside gene matches: 1. CDR3 sequence reads: CASSLLAGNNEQFF. As DNA, the CDR3 is TGTGCCAGCAGTTTACTAGCGGGAAACAATGAGCAGTTCTTC.

This chain links TRBV19 with TRBJ2-7, with TRBD1 identical over 9 bases. The germline V gene has CDR1 LNHDA and CDR2 SQIVND (reference sequence). The CDR3 is 15 residues long. Trimming removed 3 bases from V and 2 bases from J; junction bases left unmatched: 5. CDR3 bases: TGTGCCAGTAGTATTACCGGACAGGGGACCTACGAGCAGTACTTC. Its translation: CASSITGQGTYEQYF.

The chain carries TRBV7-4 and TRBJ2-7; 7 bases line up with TRBD2. The junction had 13 bases not matched to a gene; V was cut back by 4 bases and J by 4 bases. Looked up from germline, CDR1 is SGHVT and CDR2 is SQSDAQ. CDR3 size: 16 residues. CDR3 sequence (DNA): TGTGCCAGCAGCTCCTCCTGGGAGGGTCGGTCATACGAGCAGTACTTC. The encoded protein is CASSSSWEGRSYEQYF. The entire variable domain, with the rest obtained from reference TRBV7-4 and TRBJ2-7, is as follows: GAGVSQSPRYKVAKRGRDVALRCDSISGHVTLYWYRQTLGQGSEVLTYSQSDAQRDKSGRPSGRFSAERPERSVSTLKIQRTEQGDSAVYLCASSSSWEGRSYEQYFGPGTRLTVT.

This clone was seen only once. V usage is TRBV9 and J usage is TRBJ2-1; the match to TRBD2 covers 9 bases. V lost 2 bases to trimming and J lost 5 bases; unmatched junction nucleotides: 5. The CDR3 covers 15 residues. Germline V gene data show CDR1 as SGDLS and CDR2 as YYNGEE. The CDR3 region has the DNA TGTGCCAGCAGCGTTAGCGGGGGCCCCAACAATGAGCAGTTCTTC. Protein sequence: CASSVSGGPNNEQFF.

The V gene is TRBV21-1, the J gene TRBJ2-7; the table assigns TRBD1, which was not confirmed against the DNA. TRBV21-1 has pseudogene status. The CDR3 contains 15 residues. The CDR3 DNA reads as TGTGCCAGCAGCAAAGCGAGGGACAGGTTCTACGAGCAGTACTTC. Translated, it gives CASSKARDRFYEQYF.